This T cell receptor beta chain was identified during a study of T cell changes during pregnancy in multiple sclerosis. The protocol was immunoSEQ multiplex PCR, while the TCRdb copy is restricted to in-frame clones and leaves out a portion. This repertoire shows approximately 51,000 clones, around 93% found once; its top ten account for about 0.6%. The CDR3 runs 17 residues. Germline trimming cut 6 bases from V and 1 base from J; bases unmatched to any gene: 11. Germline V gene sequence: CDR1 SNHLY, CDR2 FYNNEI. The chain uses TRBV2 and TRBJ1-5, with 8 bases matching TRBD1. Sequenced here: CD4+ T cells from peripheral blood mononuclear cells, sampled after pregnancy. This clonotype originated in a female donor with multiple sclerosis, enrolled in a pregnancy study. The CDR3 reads CASSSAGTGLSNQPQHF. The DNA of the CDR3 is TGTGCCAGCAGCTCAGCCGGGACAGGCCTAAGCAATCAGCCCCAGCATTTT.